The rows below give T cell receptor beta chains drawn from one sample of a study of T cell changes during pregnancy in multiple sclerosis. TCRdb keeps only in-frame clones here, not all; method: immunoSEQ multiplex PCR. The table lists 40,000 to 55,000 clones, approximately 94% of them singletons. Source: CD8+ T cells from peripheral blood mononuclear cells, taken in the first trimester of pregnancy. The receptor set was obtained from a female donor with multiple sclerosis, enrolled in a pregnancy study. CDR3s include the opening cysteine and the closing phenylalanine or tryptophan. D genes are given only for firm matches. The size entry is marked missing in some rows and otherwise reads once, few, many or a size class.

V gene: TRBV7-3; clone size: NA; J gene: TRBJ2-6; D gene: NA; CDR3 DNA: TGTGCCAGCAGCGGGGGCGGGAGCTCTGGGGCCAACGTCCTGACTTTC; CDR3 protein: CASSGGGSSGANVLTF
V gene: TRBV4-1; clone size: NA; J gene: TRBJ2-1; D gene: TRBD2; CDR3 DNA: TGCGCCAGCAGCGGTCCCGGGGGAGGGCCTTCCTACAATGAGCAGTTCTTC; CDR3 protein: CASSGPGGGPSYNEQFF
V gene: TRBV4-1; clone size: NA; J gene: TRBJ2-7; D gene: TRBD2; CDR3 DNA: TGCGCCAGCAGCCAAGATAGCGGGGGGTTCTCCTACGAGCAGTACTTC; CDR3 protein: CASSQDSGGFSYEQYF
V gene: TRBV19; clone size: NA; J gene: TRBJ2-3; D gene: NA; CDR3 DNA: TGTGCCAGTAAAAACCCAAACAGGGCCGCCAGCACAGATACGCAGTATTTT; CDR3 protein: CASKNPNRAASTDTQYF
V gene: TRBV9; clone size: NA; J gene: TRBJ2-5; D gene: NA; CDR3 DNA: TGTGCCAGCAGCGTAGGAGACGGGGTGGAGACCCAGTACTTC; CDR3 protein: CASSVGDGVETQYF
V gene: TRBV11-3; clone size: NA; J gene: TRBJ1-1; D gene: TRBD1; CDR3 DNA: TGTGCCAGCAGCATAACAGGGGGAGTAAGCACTGAAGCTTTCTTT; CDR3 protein: CASSITGGVSTEAFF
V gene: TRBV7-3; clone size: once; J gene: TRBJ2-3; D gene: TRBD1; CDR3 DNA: TGTGCCAGCAGCCACCCAAGGACAGGGGTCTTCACAGATACGCAGTATTTT; CDR3 protein: CASSHPRTGVFTDTQYF
V gene: TRBV7-9; clone size: NA; J gene: TRBJ2-4; D gene: NA; CDR3 DNA: TGTGCCAGCAGCTTAGCCCGGGATAAAAACATTCAGTACTTC; CDR3 protein: CASSLARDKNIQYF
V gene: TRBV14; clone size: NA; J gene: TRBJ2-1; D gene: TRBD1; CDR3 DNA: TGTGCCAGCAGCTCGACAGGGGGCTGGTACAATGAGCAGTTCTTC; CDR3 protein: CASSSTGGWYNEQFF
V gene: TRBV12-5; clone size: NA; J gene: TRBJ1-5; D gene: TRBD1; CDR3 DNA: TGTGCTAGTGGTAGGACAGGAGATAGCAATCAGCCCCAGCATTTT; CDR3 protein: CASGRTGDSNQPQHF
V gene: TRBV27; clone size: once; J gene: TRBJ2-7; D gene: NA; CDR3 DNA: TGTGCCAGCAGTCCCAGGGTACCCCCCTACGAGCAGTACTTC; CDR3 protein: CASSPRVPPYEQYF
V gene: TRBV5-1; clone size: NA; J gene: TRBJ2-7; D gene: NA; CDR3 DNA: TGCGCCAGCAGCTTGTACACCTCCTACGAGCAGTACTTC; CDR3 protein: CASSLYTSYEQYF
V gene: TRBV9; clone size: NA; J gene: TRBJ2-1; D gene: NA; CDR3 DNA: TGTGCCAGCAGCGTAGTCCCGGGAAGCCTCTTCTCCTACAATGAGCAGTTCTTC; CDR3 protein: CASSVVPGSLFSYNEQFF
V gene: TRBV4-3; clone size: NA; J gene: TRBJ2-7; D gene: TRBD2; CDR3 DNA: TGCGCCAGCAGCCAAGACTGGACCGGGACTAGCGACGAGCAGTACTTC; CDR3 protein: CASSQDWTGTSDEQYF
V gene: TRBV30; clone size: NA; J gene: TRBJ1-1; D gene: NA; CDR3 DNA: TGTGCCTGGAATGGACAGCCGGGAACTGAAGCTTTCTTT; CDR3 protein: CAWNGQPGTEAFF
V gene: TRBV6-1; clone size: NA; J gene: TRBJ2-3; D gene: TRBD1; CDR3 DNA: TGTGCCAGCAGTGAATACAGGGGGCTTAGAGATACGCAGTATTTT; CDR3 protein: CASSEYRGLRDTQYF
V gene: TRBV13; clone size: NA; J gene: TRBJ1-2; D gene: NA; CDR3 DNA: TGTGCCAGCAGCCTGACCCTGCAGGGGCCCCCAGCTAACTATGGCTACACCTTC; CDR3 protein: CASSLTLQGPPANYGYTF
V gene: TRBV6-1; clone size: NA; J gene: TRBJ1-2; D gene: NA; CDR3 DNA: TGTGCCAGCGGAGCGTGGGATGGCTACACCTTC; CDR3 protein: CASGAWDGYTF
V gene: TRBV7-2; clone size: once; J gene: TRBJ2-7; D gene: NA; CDR3 DNA: TGTGCCAGCAGCTTTAGCGCGGGAGAGCAGTACTTC; CDR3 protein: CASSFSAGEQYF
V gene: TRBV5-1; clone size: NA; J gene: TRBJ2-7; D gene: NA; CDR3 DNA: TGCGCCAGCAGCTTGGCGCGGGCCTACGAGCAGTACTTC; CDR3 protein: CASSLARAYEQYF
V gene: TRBV13; clone size: NA; J gene: TRBJ2-7; D gene: TRBD1; CDR3 DNA: TGTGCCAGCAGCCCGAGAGGACAGGGGCCCGCCTACGAGCAGTACTTC; CDR3 protein: CASSPRGQGPAYEQYF
V gene: TRBV5-1; clone size: NA; J gene: TRBJ1-1; D gene: NA; CDR3 DNA: TGCGCCAGCAGCTGGGCCTCGAACACTGAAGCTTTCTTT; CDR3 protein: CASSWASNTEAFF
V gene: TRBV4-2; clone size: NA; J gene: TRBJ2-3; D gene: NA; CDR3 DNA: TGTGCCAGCAGCCAAGAGTTAGGAGGGGGCACAGATACGCAGTATTTT; CDR3 protein: CASSQELGGGTDTQYF
V gene: TRBV9; clone size: NA; J gene: TRBJ2-2; D gene: NA; CDR3 DNA: TGTGCCAGCAGCGTAGGTGGGGGGACCGGGGAGCTGTTTTTT; CDR3 protein: CASSVGGGTGELFF
V gene: TRBV15; clone size: NA; J gene: TRBJ1-1; D gene: NA; CDR3 DNA: TGTGCCACCAGCAGCCCTACTTGGGACAATGAAGCTTTCTTT; CDR3 protein: CATSSPTWDNEAFF
V gene: TRBV7-9; clone size: NA; J gene: TRBJ2-1; D gene: NA; CDR3 DNA: TGTGCCAGCAGCCCGCCCCTAAGCCCCGGCAATGAGCAGTTCTTC; CDR3 protein: CASSPPLSPGNEQFF
V gene: TRBV6-6; clone size: NA; J gene: TRBJ1-5; D gene: TRBD1; CDR3 DNA: TGTGCCAGCAGGGAGGGGGCTCTCGGCAATCAGCCCCAGCATTTT; CDR3 protein: CASREGALGNQPQHF
V gene: TRBV19; clone size: NA; J gene: TRBJ1-6; D gene: TRBD1; CDR3 DNA: TGTGCCAGTAGCCAGGGGGCCAATTCACCCCTCCACTTT; CDR3 protein: CASSQGANSPLHF
V gene: TRBV9; clone size: NA; J gene: TRBJ1-3; D gene: TRBD1; CDR3 DNA: TGTGCCAGCAGCGTAGCGGGACAGCCTGGAAACACCATATATTTT; CDR3 protein: CASSVAGQPGNTIYF
V gene: TRBV6-1; clone size: NA; J gene: TRBJ2-5; D gene: NA; CDR3 DNA: TGTGCCAGCAGTGAATTCCTCGATCCCCCCCTTGAGCAGTACTTC; CDR3 protein: CASSEFLDPPLEQYF
V gene: TRBV7-9; clone size: NA; J gene: TRBJ2-1; D gene: NA; CDR3 DNA: TGTGCCAGCAGCTCGATATCAGGGGATGAGCAGTTCTTC; CDR3 protein: CASSSISGDEQFF
V gene: TRBV4-1; clone size: NA; J gene: TRBJ2-1; D gene: TRBD2; CDR3 DNA: TGCGCCAGCAGCCAGGCCTCGGGGGGACTAGCGGCCTACAATGAGCAGTTCTTC; CDR3 protein: CASSQASGGLAAYNEQFF
V gene: TRBV6-1; clone size: NA; J gene: TRBJ1-5; D gene: NA; CDR3 DNA: TGTGCCAGCAGTGAAATCGTCGTGGTAGATAGTCCAAATCAGCCCCAGCATTTT; CDR3 protein: CASSEIVVVDSPNQPQHF
V gene: TRBV30; clone size: NA; J gene: TRBJ2-7; D gene: NA; CDR3 DNA: TGTGCCTGGAGTGTTGACAGGTTCACCTACGAGCAGTACTTC; CDR3 protein: CAWSVDRFTYEQYF
V gene: TRBV6-1; clone size: once; J gene: TRBJ1-2; D gene: NA; CDR3 DNA: TGTGCCAGCAGGGGGCCCGACTATGGCTACACCTTC; CDR3 protein: CASRGPDYGYTF
V gene: TRBV5-1; clone size: NA; J gene: TRBJ1-2; D gene: TRBD1; CDR3 DNA: TGCGCCAGCAGCTTATTCCTTGACAGGGACTATGGCTACACCTTC; CDR3 protein: CASSLFLDRDYGYTF
V gene: TRBV6-6; clone size: NA; J gene: TRBJ1-1; D gene: NA; CDR3 DNA: TGTGCCAGCAGTTACTTCTTCTCCGGGGATAACACTGAAGCTTTCTTT; CDR3 protein: CASSYFFSGDNTEAFF
V gene: TRBV28; clone size: NA; J gene: TRBJ2-7; D gene: TRBD1; CDR3 DNA: TGTGCCAGCACCTCTCGCCGGGACAGGGGTTACGAGCAGTACTTC; CDR3 protein: CASTSRRDRGYEQYF
V gene: TRBV2; clone size: NA; J gene: TRBJ1-1; D gene: TRBD1; CDR3 DNA: TGTGCCAGCACCACAGGGGGCGCGGGGGAAGCTTTCTTT; CDR3 protein: CASTTGGAGEAFF
V gene: TRBV6-5; clone size: NA; J gene: TRBJ1-5; D gene: NA; CDR3 DNA: TGTGCCAGCAGTTTAACGGAGGGCGGTCAGCCCCAGCATTTT; CDR3 protein: CASSLTEGGQPQHF
V gene: TRBV4-3; clone size: NA; J gene: TRBJ2-7; D gene: TRBD1; CDR3 DNA: TGCGCCAGCAGCCAAGATTTCCGGACAGGGACCTACGAGCAGTACTTC; CDR3 protein: CASSQDFRTGTYEQYF
V gene: TRBV11-2; clone size: NA; J gene: TRBJ2-7; D gene: NA; CDR3 DNA: TGTGCCAGCAGCTCCGTTTATCGTGGAGGGAGCTCCTACGAGCAGTACTTC; CDR3 protein: CASSSVYRGGSSYEQYF
V gene: TRBV7-2; clone size: NA; J gene: TRBJ1-5; D gene: NA; CDR3 DNA: TGTGCCAGCAGCCTAACAGGGTACAATCAGCCCCAGCATTTT; CDR3 protein: CASSLTGYNQPQHF
V gene: TRBV30; clone size: NA; J gene: TRBJ1-1; D gene: NA; CDR3 DNA: TGTGCCTGGACCCAGGGTCCAGGGATTAACACTGAAGCTTTCTTT; CDR3 protein: CAWTQGPGINTEAFF
V gene: TRBV7-9; clone size: once; J gene: TRBJ2-5; D gene: NA; CDR3 DNA: TGTGCCAGCAGCTTTACGGGACTCCAAGAGACCCAGTACTTC; CDR3 protein: CASSFTGLQETQYF
V gene: TRBV7-9; clone size: NA; J gene: TRBJ2-2; D gene: TRBD1; CDR3 DNA: TGTGCCAGCGGACAGGGGCCAAACACCGGGGAGCTGTTTTTT; CDR3 protein: CASGQGPNTGELFF
V gene: TRBV27; clone size: NA; J gene: TRBJ1-1; D gene: NA; CDR3 DNA: TGTGCCAGCAGTTTCAGCCCCAGGGCTGAAGCTTTCTTT; CDR3 protein: CASSFSPRAEAFF
V gene: TRBV27; clone size: NA; J gene: TRBJ2-7; D gene: TRBD1; CDR3 DNA: TGTGCCAGCTCTGACAGGGGGGGCTACGAGCAGTACTTC; CDR3 protein: CASSDRGGYEQYF
V gene: TRBV2; clone size: NA; J gene: TRBJ2-1; D gene: TRBD2; CDR3 DNA: TGTGCCAGCAGTGGAAAGGGACTAGCGGCCCACAATGAGCAGTTCTTC; CDR3 protein: CASSGKGLAAHNEQFF
V gene: TRBV19; clone size: NA; J gene: TRBJ2-2; D gene: TRBD1; CDR3 DNA: TGTGCCAGTAGTACCTGGACAGGGGGCATCACCGGGGAGCTGTTTTTT; CDR3 protein: CASSTWTGGITGELFF
V gene: TRBV19; clone size: NA; J gene: TRBJ1-1; D gene: TRBD1; CDR3 DNA: TGTGCCAGTAGGCAGGGGGCGAGCACTGAAGCTTTCTTT; CDR3 protein: CASRQGASTEAFF
V gene: TRBV9; clone size: NA; J gene: TRBJ2-5; D gene: TRBD1; CDR3 DNA: TGTGCCAGCAGCGCCGAGGGCCGACAGGGGGAGACCCAGTACTTC; CDR3 protein: CASSAEGRQGETQYF
V gene: TRBV18; clone size: NA; J gene: TRBJ2-5; D gene: NA; CDR3 DNA: TGTGCCAGCTCACCAAAGTCCAGGGTGAGAGAGACCCAGTACTTC; CDR3 protein: CASSPKSRVRETQYF
V gene: TRBV13; clone size: once; J gene: TRBJ2-1; D gene: TRBD2; CDR3 DNA: TGTGCCAGCAGCTTAAGGGCTCGGCTAGCGGGAGCTGTCGGTGAGCAGTTCTTC; CDR3 protein: CASSLRARLAGAVGEQFF
V gene: TRBV7-9; clone size: NA; J gene: TRBJ1-1; D gene: NA; CDR3 DNA: TGTGCCAGCAGCCCCTCTTGGCTCACTGAAGCTTTCTTT; CDR3 protein: CASSPSWLTEAFF